The source of this T cell receptor beta chain is a study of T cells after somatic rescue of genetic block (dated by TCRdb to 2018 to 2020). Describing the broader study: What the study looked at was long-term robustness, specifically in a T-cell system that came about through somatic rescue of a genetic block in T-cell development.

This clone was found once. Its antigen remains unidentified. Per-base quality was not reported, and no clone a single base away is much larger than it. The method was the immunoSEQ multiplex PCR assay. As stored in TCRdb, this immuneACCESS dataset retains in-frame rearrangements with V and J assigned. A fraction of the clones does not appear; measured against another copy, unresolved V genes explain less than half of the discrepancy, and the remainder lacks a known reason. Within this sample are 55,000 to 70,000 clones, with about nine tenths of them counted one time only. 2.5% to 3.5% of the sample rests with the top ten. From a lookup of the germline V gene (reference sequence), CDR1 and CDR2 are LNHDA and SQIVND. CDR3 length: 12 amino acids, cysteine to phenylalanine. This entry keeps only the CDR3 DNA: 36 bases, framed from base 1. V is shortened by 3 bases, J by 3 bases, and the region joining them spans 6 bases.

This chain is built from TRBV19 and TRBJ2-7; the D gene is perhaps TRBD1 or TRBD2, as each covers 5 bases. The sequence derives from a man aged 40-55 years. Sequenced: peripheral blood mononuclear cells (PBMCs). The nucleotides are TGTGCCAGTAGTATTGGGGGCTACGAGCAGTACTTC. This codes for CASSIGGYEQYF.